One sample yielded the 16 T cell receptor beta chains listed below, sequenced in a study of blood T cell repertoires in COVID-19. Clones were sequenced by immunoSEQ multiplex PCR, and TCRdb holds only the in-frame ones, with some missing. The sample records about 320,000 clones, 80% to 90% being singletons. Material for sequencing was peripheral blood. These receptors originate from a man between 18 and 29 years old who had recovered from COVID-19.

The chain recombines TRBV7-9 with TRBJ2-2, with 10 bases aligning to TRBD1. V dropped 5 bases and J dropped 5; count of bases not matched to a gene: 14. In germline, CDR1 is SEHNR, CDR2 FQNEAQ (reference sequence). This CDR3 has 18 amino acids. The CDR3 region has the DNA TGTGCCAGCAGCAAATCCAACCCGGGACAGGGGACTACCGGGGAGCTGTTTTTT. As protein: CASSKSNPGQGTTGELFF.

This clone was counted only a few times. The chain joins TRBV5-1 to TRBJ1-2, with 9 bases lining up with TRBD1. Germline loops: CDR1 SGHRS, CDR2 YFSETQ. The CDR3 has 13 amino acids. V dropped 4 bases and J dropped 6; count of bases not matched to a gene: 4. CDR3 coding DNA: TGCGCCAGCAGCGTACAGGGGGCGGATGGCTACACCTTC. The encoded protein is CASSVQGADGYTF.

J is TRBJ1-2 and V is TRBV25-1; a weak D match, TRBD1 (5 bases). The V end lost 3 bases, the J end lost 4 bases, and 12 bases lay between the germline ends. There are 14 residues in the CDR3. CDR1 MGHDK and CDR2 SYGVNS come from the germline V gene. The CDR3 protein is CASSDPGVRYGYTF. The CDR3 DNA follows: TGTGCCAGCAGTGACCCGGGGGTGCGCTATGGCTACACCTTC.

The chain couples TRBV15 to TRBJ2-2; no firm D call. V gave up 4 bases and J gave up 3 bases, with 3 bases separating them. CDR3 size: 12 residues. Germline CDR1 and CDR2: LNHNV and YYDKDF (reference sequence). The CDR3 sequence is CATSTYTGELFF. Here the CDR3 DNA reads TGTGCCACCAGCACTTACACCGGGGAGCTGTTTTTT. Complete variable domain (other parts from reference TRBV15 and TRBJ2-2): DAMVIQNPRYQVTQFGKPVTLSCSQTLNHNVMYWYQQKSSQAPKLLFHYYDKDFNNEADTPDNFQSRRPNTSFCFLDIRSPGLGDTAMYLCATSTYTGELFFGEGSRLTVL.

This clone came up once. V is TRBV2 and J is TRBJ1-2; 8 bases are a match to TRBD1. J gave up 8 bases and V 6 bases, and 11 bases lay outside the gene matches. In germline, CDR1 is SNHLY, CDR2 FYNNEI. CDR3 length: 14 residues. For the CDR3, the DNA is TGTGCCAGCAGCCTAGGACAGGGTTTATTAGGCTACACCTTC. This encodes CASSLGQGLLGYTF.

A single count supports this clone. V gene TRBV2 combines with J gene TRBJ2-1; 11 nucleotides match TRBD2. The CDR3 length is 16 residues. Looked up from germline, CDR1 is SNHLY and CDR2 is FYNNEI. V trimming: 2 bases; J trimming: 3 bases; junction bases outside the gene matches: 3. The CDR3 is CASSESGTSGYNEQFF. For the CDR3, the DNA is TGTGCCAGCAGTGAAAGCGGGACTAGCGGCTACAATGAGCAGTTCTTC.

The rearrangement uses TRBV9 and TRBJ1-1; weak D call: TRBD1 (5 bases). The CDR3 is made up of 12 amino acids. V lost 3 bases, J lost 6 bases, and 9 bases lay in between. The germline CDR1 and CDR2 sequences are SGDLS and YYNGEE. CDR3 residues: CASSAGSPEAFF. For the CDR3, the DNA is TGTGCCAGCAGCGCAGGGTCCCCTGAAGCTTTCTTT. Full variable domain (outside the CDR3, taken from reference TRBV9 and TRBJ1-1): DSGVTQTPKHLITATGQRVTLRCSPRSGDLSVYWYQQSLDQGLQFLIQYYNGEERAKGNILERFSAQQFPDLHSELNLSSLELGDSALYFCASSAGSPEAFFGQGTRLTVV.

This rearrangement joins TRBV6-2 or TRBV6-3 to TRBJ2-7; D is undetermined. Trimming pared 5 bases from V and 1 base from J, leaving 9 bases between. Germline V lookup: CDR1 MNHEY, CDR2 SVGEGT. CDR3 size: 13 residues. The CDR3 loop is CASSDTPSYEQYF. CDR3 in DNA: TGTGCCAGCAGTGACACGCCTTCCTACGAGCAGTACTTC.

The CDR3 nucleotides are TGTGCCAGCAGCTTAACGGGTTCCGATCAGCCCCAGCATTTT. This codes for CASSLTGSDQPQHF. The rearrangement uses TRBV7-2 and TRBJ1-5; D ambiguous. V was trimmed by 2 bases and J by 5 bases, leaving 10 bases between them. This CDR3 spans 14 amino acids. Germline V lookup: CDR1 SGHTA, CDR2 FQGNSA.

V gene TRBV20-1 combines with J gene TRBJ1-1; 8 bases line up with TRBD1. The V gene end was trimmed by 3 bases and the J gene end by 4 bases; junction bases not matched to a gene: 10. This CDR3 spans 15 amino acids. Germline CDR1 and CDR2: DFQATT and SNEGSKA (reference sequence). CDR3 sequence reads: CSASDAGGVATEAFF. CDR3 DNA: TGCAGTGCTAGTGATGCAGGGGGCGTCGCCACTGAAGCTTTCTTT.

The CDR3 region has the DNA TGTGCCAGCAGCAATCTCGAAGGGGGCGACACTGAAGCTTTCTTT. As protein: CASSNLEGGDTEAFF. The rearrangement joins TRBV21-1 to TRBJ1-1; the table's D call TRBD1 went unverified against the DNA. TRBV21-1 is tagged as a pseudogene. CDR3 length: 15 amino acids.

The CDR3 sequence is CASRSPSYEQYF. In DNA form, the CDR3 reads TGTGCCAGCCGTAGTCCCTCCTACGAGCAGTACTTC. The rearrangement links TRBV2 to TRBJ2-7; D gene ambiguous. V was trimmed by 8 bases and J by 0 bases, leaving 8 bases between them. Germline V gene lookup returns CDR1 SNHLY and CDR2 FYNNEI. The CDR3 has 12 amino acids.

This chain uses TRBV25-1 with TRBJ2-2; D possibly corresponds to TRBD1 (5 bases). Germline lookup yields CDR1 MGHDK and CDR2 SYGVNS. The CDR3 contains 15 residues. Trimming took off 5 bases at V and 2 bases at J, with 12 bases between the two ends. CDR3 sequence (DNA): TGTGCCAGCAGTTCCTTAGGGGTAAACACCGGGGAGCTGTTTTTT. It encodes CASSSLGVNTGELFF. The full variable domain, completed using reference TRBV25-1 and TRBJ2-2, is EADIYQTPRYLVIGTGKKITLECSQTMGHDKMYWYQQDPGMELHLIHYSYGVNSTEKGDLSSESTVSRIRTEHFPLTLESARPSHTSQYLCASSSLGVNTGELFFGEGSRLTVL.

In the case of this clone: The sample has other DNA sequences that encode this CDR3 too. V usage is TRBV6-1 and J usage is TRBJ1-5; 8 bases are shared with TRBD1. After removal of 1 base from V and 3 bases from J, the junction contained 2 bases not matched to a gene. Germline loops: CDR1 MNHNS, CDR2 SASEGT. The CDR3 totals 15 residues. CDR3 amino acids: CASSEVDRANQPQHF. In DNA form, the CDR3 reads TGTGCCAGCAGTGAAGTGGACAGGGCCAATCAGCCCCAGCATTTT.

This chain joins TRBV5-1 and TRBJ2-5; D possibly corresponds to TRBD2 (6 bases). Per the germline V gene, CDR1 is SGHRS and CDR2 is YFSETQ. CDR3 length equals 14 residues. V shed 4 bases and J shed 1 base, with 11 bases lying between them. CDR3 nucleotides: TGCGCCAGCAGCCCGACCGGGGGCCAAGAGACCCAGTACTTC. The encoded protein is CASSPTGGQETQYF.

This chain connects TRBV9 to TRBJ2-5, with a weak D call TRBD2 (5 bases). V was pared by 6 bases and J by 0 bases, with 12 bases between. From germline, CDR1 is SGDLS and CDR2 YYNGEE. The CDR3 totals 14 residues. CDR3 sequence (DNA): TGTGCCAGCACCCCATCGGGGAACCAAGAGACCCAGTACTTC. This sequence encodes CASTPSGNQETQYF.